This TCR beta chain was identified during a study of blood T cell repertoires in COVID-19. On the study more broadly: Specimens from acute and convalescent COVID-19 originated in the United States, Italy and Spain. PBMCs, B-cell-depleted T cells, or T cells were the source of the cDNA or gDNA that made up the material.

Germline V gene sequence: CDR1 SEHNR, CDR2 FQNEAQ (reference sequence). Deletions cut 2 bases from V and 4 bases from J, with 15 bases between. The CDR3 has 16 residues. Original handling: From reference gene primer amplification, estimates of nucleated cell counts were derived. The assay was immunoSEQ multiplex PCR, and TCRdb's table has in-frame clones only and misses some. The V and J calls and clone size are taken from that table; D and trimming were inferred from the DNA. Counted here are about 190,000 clones, just under 85% occurring once; the ten biggest clones make up 4.5% to 6%. The chain couples TRBV7-9 to TRBJ2-1; a possible D gene is TRBD1 (6 bases). The sample comprised peripheral blood. The sequence came from a woman in her 70s with active or convalescent COVID-19. CDR3 sequence reads: CASSLFTGRLYNEQFF. Here the CDR3 DNA reads TGTGCCAGCAGCTTATTTACAGGGCGGCTTTACAATGAGCAGTTCTTC.